This is a list of T cell receptor beta chains from one sample in a study of post-analysis software for immune sequencing data. TCRdb reprocessed the PCR reads with MiXCR, giving one entry per CDR3 protein. The sample holds more than 500,000 distinct CDR3 sequences, around a third seen once. The specimen was blood. The receptor set was obtained from a girl aged 2-17 years with multiple sclerosis. Each CDR3 is given with its conserved first and last residue. Each record gives: D gene, V gene, CDR3 length, clone size, CDR3 protein. The D gene is left open where the match is weak. The size of a clone is reported for some rows only, either as once, few or many, or as a class for expanded clones.

>TRBD1|TRBV5-1|14|NA
CASSAGQGGQPQHF
>TRBD1|TRBV2|14|few
CASATDRGRETQYF
>NA|TRBV6-1|13|NA
CASSEEGGFETFF
>NA|TRBV7-2|17|few
CASSPRGEVWRGDEQFF
>TRBD2|TRBV6-5|17|NA
CAGSFTSGGTPYNEQFF
>NA|TRBV19|12|few
CASTGTYNEQFF
>TRBD1|TRBV6-5|13|NA
CASSYSTGFEQYF
>TRBD1|TRBV6-5|13|few
CASGQGLFSGYTF
>NA|TRBV5-1|14|few
CASRRGQEQETQYF
>NA|TRBV15|13|NA
CATSGEDRDTQYF
>NA|TRBV6-1|13|many
CASSEPGTTEAFF
>TRBD1|TRBV5-6|20|NA
CASSLGRGTGLTTEQYEQYF
>NA|TRBV5-1|11|few
CASFQGDTQYF
>NA|TRBV20-1|11|NA
CSAIKRNEQYF
>NA|TRBV2|14|few
CASKGLIRQETQYF
>NA|TRBV9|13|NA
CASSPEGVYEQYF
>TRBD2|TRBV5-6|15|few
CASSRTSGGLDTQYF
>NA|TRBV7-9|12|NA
CASSLALEPLHF
>TRBD2|TRBV6-6|16|NA
CASSSPLAGGGNEQFF
>NA|TRBV20-1|13|few
CSAFLVSTDTQYF
>NA|TRBV27|15|NA
CASSLLGSLNTEAFF
>NA|TRBV7-9|16|few
CASSITTGVNTDTQYF
>TRBD1|TRBV5-1|15|few
CASNSPGQGAETQYF